The sequence of this T cell receptor (beta chain) was determined in a study of T cell responses to AZD1222 COVID-19 vaccine. About the study: The study pooled second doses at about 4 or about 12 weeks. The study, taken as a whole, reports: None of the repertoires were sampled until the peak T cell response had passed. Just 6 or 7 people given AZD1222 tested seropositive at baseline.

V was shortened by 7 bases and J by 4 bases, with 7 bases between the two germline ends. CDR3 length: 11 amino acids. Worth noting for this clone: Its antigen is unknown.

Produced via immunoSEQ multiplex PCR; TCRdb's table is partial and in-frame only. The sample comprises 140,000 to 150,000 clones, 70% to 90% of which are singletons, and roughly 7.3% rests with the top ten. This specimen consisted of peripheral blood, obtained on day 0 of AZD1222 vaccination. This clonotype originated in an adult in good health. The rearrangement uses TRBV12-3 or TRBV12-4 and TRBJ1-1; unclear D gene. The CDR3 sequence is CASTLTTEAFF. CDR3 DNA sequence: TGTGCCAGCACCCTAACCACTGAAGCTTTCTTT.